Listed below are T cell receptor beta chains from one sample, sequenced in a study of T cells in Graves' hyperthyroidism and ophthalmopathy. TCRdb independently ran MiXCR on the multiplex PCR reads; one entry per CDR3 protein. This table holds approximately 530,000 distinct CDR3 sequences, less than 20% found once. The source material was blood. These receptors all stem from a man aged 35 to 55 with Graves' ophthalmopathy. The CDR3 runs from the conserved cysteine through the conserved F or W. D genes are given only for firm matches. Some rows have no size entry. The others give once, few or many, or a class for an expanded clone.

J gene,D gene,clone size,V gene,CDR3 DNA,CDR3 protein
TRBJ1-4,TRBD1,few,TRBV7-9,TGTGCCAGCAGCTTTCCAGGGGGAAATGAAAAACTGTTTTTT,CASSFPGGNEKLFF
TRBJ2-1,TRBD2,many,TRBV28,TGTGCCAGCAGTCCGGGCGGGGGATCCTACAATGAGCAGTTCTTC,CASSPGGGSYNEQFF
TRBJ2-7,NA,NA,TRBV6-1,TGTGCCAGCAGTGGTTTGGGGGGAGCCTACGAGCAGTACTTC,CASSGLGGAYEQYF
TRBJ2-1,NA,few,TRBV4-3,TGCGCCAGCAGCCGCCAAGAAATTGGGATGAGGCGGAATGAGCAGTTCTTC,CASSRQEIGMRRNEQFF
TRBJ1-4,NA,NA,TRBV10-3,TGTGCCACCAGTAATCCTTCGGACCTAACGGCACGGGGAAAACTGTTTTTT,CATSNPSDLTARGKLFF
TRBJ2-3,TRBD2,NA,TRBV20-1,TGCAGTGCTAACGAGGCGAAGACCGGGACTAGCGGCTGGGCAAGCACAGATACGCAGTATTTT,CSANEAKTGTSGWASTDTQYF
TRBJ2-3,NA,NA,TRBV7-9,TGTGCCAGCAGCTTTTACTCAAGCACAGATACGCAGTATTTT,CASSFYSSTDTQYF
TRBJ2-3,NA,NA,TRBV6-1,TGTGTCAGCACTCTAGAGGACACGGTAACAGATACGCAGTATTTT,CVSTLEDTVTDTQYF
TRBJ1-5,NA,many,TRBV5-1,TGCGCCAGCAGCTTGGGGGCGGGGGGCAATCAGCCCCAGCATTTT,CASSLGAGGNQPQHF
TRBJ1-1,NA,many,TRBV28,TGTGCCAGCAGCCTTCCGAGGGGCATCCAGAACACTGAAGCTTTCTTT,CASSLPRGIQNTEAFF
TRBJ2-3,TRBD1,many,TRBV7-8,TGTGCCAGCAGTTTCAGGACAGGGGGCACAGATACGCAGTATTTT,CASSFRTGGTDTQYF
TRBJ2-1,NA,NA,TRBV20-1,TGCAGTGCTAGAGATACCGGACTATCCCCGGGAAAGTACAATGAGCAGTTCTTC,CSARDTGLSPGKYNEQFF
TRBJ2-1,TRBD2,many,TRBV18,TGTGCCAGCTCACCGATGGCTAGCGGGAATGGCAATGAGCAGTTCTTC,CASSPMASGNGNEQFF
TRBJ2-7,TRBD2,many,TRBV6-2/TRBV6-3,TGTGCCAGCAGTTACGGACTAGCGGGAGTTTACGAGCAGTACTTC,CASSYGLAGVYEQYF
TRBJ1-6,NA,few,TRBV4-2,TGTGCCAGCAGCCAGGAAAGGCTAGAGTCACCCCTCCACTTT,CASSQERLESPLHF
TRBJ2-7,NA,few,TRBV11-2,TGTGCCAGCAGCTTAGCCTCCACTTCCTACGAGCAGTACTTC,CASSLASTSYEQYF
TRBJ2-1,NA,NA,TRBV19,TGTGCCAGTAATAGGGGACTTCGAAGCTCCTACAATGAGCAGTTCTTC,CASNRGLRSSYNEQFF
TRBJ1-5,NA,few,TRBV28,TGTGCCAGCACCGGTATCGGGGGAGGCCCCGGGAATCAGCCCCAGCATTTT,CASTGIGGGPGNQPQHF
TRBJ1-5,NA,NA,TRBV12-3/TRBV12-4,TGTGCCAGCAGTTTAGCGGGGTTATGGCCCCAGCATTTT,CASSLAGLWPQHF
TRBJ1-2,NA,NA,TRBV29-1,TGCAGCGTCCCGGAGCTTAGGGGCTACACCTTC,CSVPELRGYTF
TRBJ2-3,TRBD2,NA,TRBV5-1,TGCGCCAGCAGCTTCAGCGGGGTGGGGCCAGATACGCAGTATTTT,CASSFSGVGPDTQYF
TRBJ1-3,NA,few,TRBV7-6,TGTGCCAGCAGCTTATCGGCACCTCGGAGGATCCCTGGAAACACCATATATTTT,CASSLSAPRRIPGNTIYF
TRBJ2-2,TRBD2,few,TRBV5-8,TGTGCCAGCAGCGTAACTAGCGGGGGGACCGGGGAGCTGTTTTTT,CASSVTSGGTGELFF
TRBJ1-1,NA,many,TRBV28,TGTGCCAGCAGTCCCCAGGCGCCGGGACGGCATGAAGCTTTCTTT,CASSPQAPGRHEAFF
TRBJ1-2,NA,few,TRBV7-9,TGTGCCAGCAGCCGCCGGGACACCCCACTTAACTATGGCTACACCTTC,CASSRRDTPLNYGYTF
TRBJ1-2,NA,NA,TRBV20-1,TGCAGTGCTAGGTTCAGGCCCAGGGACCGTGATGTGTATGGCTACACCTTC,CSARFRPRDRDVYGYTF
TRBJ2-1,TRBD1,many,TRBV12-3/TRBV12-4,TGTGCCAGCAGTTTAGCGGGACAGGGGCTTCGGGAGCAGTTCTTC,CASSLAGQGLREQFF
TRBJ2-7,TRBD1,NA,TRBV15,TGTGCCACCAGCAGCTGGGGCCTAAGGGACAGGGGAGAGCAGTACTTC,CATSSWGLRDRGEQYF
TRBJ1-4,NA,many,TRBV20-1,TGCAGTGCTAGAGATCGACAGGAGGTAAATGAAAAACTGTTTTTT,CSARDRQEVNEKLFF
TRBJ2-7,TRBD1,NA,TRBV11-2,TGTGCCAGCAGGGGACAGCTTGGCTCCTACGAGCAGTACTTC,CASRGQLGSYEQYF
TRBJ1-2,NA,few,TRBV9,TGTGCCAGCAGCGGGGGGGACACAGACTTCTATGGCTACACCTTC,CASSGGDTDFYGYTF
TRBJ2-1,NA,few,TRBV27,TGTGCCAGCAGTTCTCCGGGACTGGGGGCCAATGAGCAGTTCTTC,CASSSPGLGANEQFF
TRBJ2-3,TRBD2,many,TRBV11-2,TGTGCCAGCAGACGGGCGCTAGCGGCCCGAGGGCAGACAGATACGCAGTATTTT,CASRRALAARGQTDTQYF
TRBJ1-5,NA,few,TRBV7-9,TGTGCCAGCAGCTTAGGGCCCAGCGGCAATCAGCCCCAGCATTTT,CASSLGPSGNQPQHF
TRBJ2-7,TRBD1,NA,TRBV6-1,TGTGCCAGCAGTGGCTCCGGGACAGGGGTACTCGAGCAGTACTTC,CASSGSGTGVLEQYF
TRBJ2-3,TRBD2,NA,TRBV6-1,TGTGCCAGCAGTCTGGGGACTAGCGGGAGGGCTAACACAGATACGCAGTATTTT,CASSLGTSGRANTDTQYF
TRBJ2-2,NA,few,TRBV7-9,TGTGCCAGCAGACCCGTGAGAGGGAGCACCGGGGAGCTGTTTTTT,CASRPVRGSTGELFF